Listed here is a single TCR beta chain. A much larger clone differs from this one at a single base, so this may be a read error. The sample originates from a study of T cells in Graves' hyperthyroidism and ophthalmopathy. The CDR3 has 12 residues. TCR beta CDR3 region amplification was performed from RNA transcripts. TCR CDR3 regions were first amplified by RT-PCR with HTBI primers. TCRdb passed the multiplex PCR reads through MiXCR, listing each CDR3 protein once. This table holds a few hundred thousand distinct CDR3 sequences, approximately 15% found once. Initially, at the first diagnosis of hyperthyroidism and before any ophthalmopathy symptoms, blood was sampled.

Sequenced material: blood. This chain uses TRBV12-3 or TRBV12-4 with TRBJ1-1, with a possible D match to TRBD1 (6 bases). This TCR was sampled from a woman aged 30 to 39 with Graves' hyperthyroidism that later progressed to Graves' ophthalmopathy. As DNA, the CDR3 is TGTGGCACCGGACAGCTGAACACTGAAGCTTTCTTT. Its translation is CGTGQLNTEAFF.